This record covers a single TCR beta chain. This record comes from a study of T cell changes during pregnancy in multiple sclerosis. The CDR3 loop spans 15 amino acids. Trimming cost V 6 bases and J 4 bases, with 16 bases left between them. The germline gives CDR1 SNHLY, CDR2 FYNNEI. Profiling relied on immunoSEQ multiplex PCR, and the TCRdb table lists in-frame clones only, not all of them. The profile shows some 97,000 clones, just over 90% of them singletons. This chain joins TRBV2 and TRBJ1-3; D not certain. The sequenced sample was peripheral blood, obtained in the second trimester of pregnancy. The source is a female donor with multiple sclerosis, enrolled in a pregnancy study. The CDR3 DNA reads TGTGCCAGCAGGGGGAGAGAATTCGGAGGAAACACCATATATTTT. Amino acid sequence: CASRGREFGGNTIYF.